The clone carrying this T cell receptor (beta chain) appeared once. Its antigen is as yet unknown. This entry comes from a study of regulatory T cells in long-lasting Graves disease. The CDR3 is 15 residues long. V was trimmed by 0 bases and J by 2 bases, leaving 8 bases between them. Germline lookup yields CDR1 SGHTA and CDR2 FQGTGA. Study findings and constraints: Accuracy could have been hurt by small sample size. With persistent disease, TRBV28, TRBJ1-2 and TRBJ2-5 were the favored segments.

Documented time point: persistent/refractory GD, antithyroid drugs over 5 years with positive TRAb. From PBMCs, RNA was extracted and then used to make the TCR library. The authors drew patients from an endocrinology department in Xi'an, China. The collection involved drawing nine milliliters of peripheral blood into EDTA tubes. Combining iRepertoire HTBI primers with Arm-PCR of CDR3 regions, the authors built TCR beta libraries. TCRdb recomputed calls from the multiplex PCR reads with MiXCR, one row per CDR3 protein. This table has 700,000 or so distinct CDR3 sequences, 25% to 30% appearing once. This specimen was peripheral blood mononuclear cells (PBMCs), taken when the disease was refractory, from a patient treated with antithyroid drugs. The chain couples TRBV7-3 to TRBJ1-3, with D unresolved. The clonotype comes from a female donor with Graves disease. DNA of the CDR3: TGTGCCAGCAGCTTAACGAGTCCTCCTGGAAACACCATATATTTT. This codes for CASSLTSPPGNTIYF.